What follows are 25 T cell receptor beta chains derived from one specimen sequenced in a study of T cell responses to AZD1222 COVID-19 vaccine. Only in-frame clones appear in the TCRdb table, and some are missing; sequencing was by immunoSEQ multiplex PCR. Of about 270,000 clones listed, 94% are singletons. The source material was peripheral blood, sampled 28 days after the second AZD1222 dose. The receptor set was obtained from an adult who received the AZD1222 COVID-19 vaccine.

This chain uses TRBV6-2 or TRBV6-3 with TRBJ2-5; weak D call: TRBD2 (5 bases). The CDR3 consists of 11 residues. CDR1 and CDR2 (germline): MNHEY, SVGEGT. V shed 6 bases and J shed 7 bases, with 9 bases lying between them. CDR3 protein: CASSTEGTQYF. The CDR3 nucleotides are TGTGCCAGCAGCACAGAGGGGACCCAGTACTTC.

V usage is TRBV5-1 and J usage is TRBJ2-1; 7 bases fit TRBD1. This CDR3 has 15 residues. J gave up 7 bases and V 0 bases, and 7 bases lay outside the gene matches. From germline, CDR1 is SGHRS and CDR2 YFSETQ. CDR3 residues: CASSLAQGLGNEQFF. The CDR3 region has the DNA TGCGCCAGCAGCTTGGCACAGGGGTTGGGAAATGAGCAGTTCTTC.

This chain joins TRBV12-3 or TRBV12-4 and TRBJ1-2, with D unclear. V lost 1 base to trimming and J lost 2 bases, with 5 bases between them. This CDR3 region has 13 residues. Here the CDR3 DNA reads TGTGCCAGCAGTTTAGGGATGAACTATGGCTACACCTTC. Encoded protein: CASSLGMNYGYTF.

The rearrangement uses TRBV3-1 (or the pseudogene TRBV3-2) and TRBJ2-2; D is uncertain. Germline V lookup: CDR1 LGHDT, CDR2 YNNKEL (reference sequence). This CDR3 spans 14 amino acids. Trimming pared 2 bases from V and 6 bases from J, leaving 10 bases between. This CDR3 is CASSQLGVAGELFF. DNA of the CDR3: TGTGCCAGCAGCCAACTTGGGGTTGCCGGGGAGCTGTTTTTT.

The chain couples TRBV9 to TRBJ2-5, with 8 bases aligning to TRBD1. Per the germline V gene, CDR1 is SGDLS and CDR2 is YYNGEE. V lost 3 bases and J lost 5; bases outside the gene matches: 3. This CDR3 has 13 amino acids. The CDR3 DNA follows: TGTGCCAGCAGCGCGAGACAGGGGGAGACCCAGTACTTC. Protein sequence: CASSARQGETQYF.

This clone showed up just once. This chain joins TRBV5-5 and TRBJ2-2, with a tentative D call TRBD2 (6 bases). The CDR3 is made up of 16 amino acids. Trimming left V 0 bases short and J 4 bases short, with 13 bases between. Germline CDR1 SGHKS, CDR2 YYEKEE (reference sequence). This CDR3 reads CASSLVLAASTGELFF. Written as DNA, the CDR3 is TGTGCCAGCAGCTTGGTTTTAGCGGCATCCACCGGGGAGCTGTTTTTT.

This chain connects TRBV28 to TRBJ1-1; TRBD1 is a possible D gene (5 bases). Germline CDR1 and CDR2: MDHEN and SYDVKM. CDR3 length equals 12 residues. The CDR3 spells CVSPGPGTEAFF. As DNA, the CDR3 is TGTGTCTCCCCTGGGCCAGGGACTGAAGCTTTCTTT.

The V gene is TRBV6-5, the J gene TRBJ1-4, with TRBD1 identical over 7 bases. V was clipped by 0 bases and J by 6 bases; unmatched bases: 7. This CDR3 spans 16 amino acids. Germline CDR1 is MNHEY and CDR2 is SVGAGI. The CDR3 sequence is CASSYSRGGDDEKLFF. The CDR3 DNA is TGTGCCAGCAGTTACTCGAGAGGGGGCGATGATGAAAAACTGTTTTTT.

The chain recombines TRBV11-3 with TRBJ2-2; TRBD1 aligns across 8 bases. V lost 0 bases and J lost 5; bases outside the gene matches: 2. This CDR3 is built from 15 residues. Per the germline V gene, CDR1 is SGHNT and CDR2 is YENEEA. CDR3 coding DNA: TGTGCCAGCAGCTTAGATACAGGGGGAACCGGGGAGCTGTTTTTT. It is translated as CASSLDTGGTGELFF.

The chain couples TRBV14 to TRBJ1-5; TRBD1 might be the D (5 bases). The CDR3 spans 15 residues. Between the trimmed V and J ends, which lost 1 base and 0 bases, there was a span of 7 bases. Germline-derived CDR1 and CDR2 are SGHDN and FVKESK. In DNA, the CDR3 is TGTGCCAGCAGCCAAGGCGGGGGTAGCAATCAGCCCCAGCATTTT. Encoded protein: CASSQGGGSNQPQHF.

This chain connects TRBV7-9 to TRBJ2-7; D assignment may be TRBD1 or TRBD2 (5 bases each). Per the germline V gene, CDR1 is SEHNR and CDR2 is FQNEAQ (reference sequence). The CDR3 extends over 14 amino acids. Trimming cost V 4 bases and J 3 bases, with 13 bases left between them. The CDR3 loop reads CASSSRDGSYEQYF. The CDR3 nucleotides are TGTGCCAGCAGCTCCCGGGACGGAAGCTACGAGCAGTACTTC.

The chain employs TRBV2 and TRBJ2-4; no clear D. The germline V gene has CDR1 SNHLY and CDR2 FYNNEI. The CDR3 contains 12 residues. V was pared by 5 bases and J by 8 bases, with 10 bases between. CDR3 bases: TGTGCCAGCAGTTACGGTCGGGACATTCAGTACTTC. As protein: CASSYGRDIQYF.

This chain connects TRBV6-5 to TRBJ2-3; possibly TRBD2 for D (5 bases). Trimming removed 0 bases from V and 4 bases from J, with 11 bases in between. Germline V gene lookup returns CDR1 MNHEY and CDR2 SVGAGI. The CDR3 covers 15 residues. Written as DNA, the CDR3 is TGTGCCAGCAGTTACTCTTGGCCGGAGGCAGATACGCAGTATTTT. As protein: CASSYSWPEADTQYF.

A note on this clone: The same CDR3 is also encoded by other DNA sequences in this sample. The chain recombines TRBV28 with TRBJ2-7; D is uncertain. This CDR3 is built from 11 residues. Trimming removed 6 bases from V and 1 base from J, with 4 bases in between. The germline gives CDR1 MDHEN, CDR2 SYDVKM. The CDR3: CASRSSYEQYF. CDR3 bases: TGTGCCAGCAGGAGTTCCTACGAGCAGTACTTC.

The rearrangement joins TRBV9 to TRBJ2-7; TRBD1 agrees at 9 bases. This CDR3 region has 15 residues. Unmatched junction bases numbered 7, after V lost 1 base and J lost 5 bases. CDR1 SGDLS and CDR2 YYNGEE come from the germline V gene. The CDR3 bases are TGTGCCAGCAGCGTAACCGGGACAGGGTTCGACGAGCAGTACTTC. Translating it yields CASSVTGTGFDEQYF.

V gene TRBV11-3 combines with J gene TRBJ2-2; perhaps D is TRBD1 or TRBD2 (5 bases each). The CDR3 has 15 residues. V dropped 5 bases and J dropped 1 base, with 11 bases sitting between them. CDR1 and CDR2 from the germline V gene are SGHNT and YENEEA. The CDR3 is CASSPGRMNTGELFF. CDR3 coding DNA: TGTGCCAGCAGCCCGGGACGGATGAACACCGGGGAGCTGTTTTTT.

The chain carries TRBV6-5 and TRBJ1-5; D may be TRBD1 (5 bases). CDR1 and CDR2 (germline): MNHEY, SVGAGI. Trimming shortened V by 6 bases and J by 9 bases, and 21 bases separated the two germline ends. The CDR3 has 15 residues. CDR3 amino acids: CASRKDRDLLGPQHF. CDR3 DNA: TGTGCCAGCAGAAAAGACCGGGACCTACTTGGGCCCCAGCATTTT.

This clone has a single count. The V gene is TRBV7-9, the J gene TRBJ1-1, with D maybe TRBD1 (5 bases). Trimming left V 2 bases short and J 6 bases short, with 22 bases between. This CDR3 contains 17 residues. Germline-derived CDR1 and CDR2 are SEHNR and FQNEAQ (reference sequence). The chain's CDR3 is CASSLRFSGTPTSEAFF. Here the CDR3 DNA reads TGTGCCAGCAGCTTACGTTTCTCGGGGACCCCTACTTCTGAAGCTTTCTTT.

CDR3 coding DNA: TGCGCCAGCAGTTCCACGCAGGGTCCTCGTGAGCAGTACTTC. It translates to CASSSTQGPREQYF. The chain uses TRBV5-1 and TRBJ2-7; D possibly corresponds to TRBD1 (5 bases). The CDR3 contains 14 residues. Germline V gene sequence: CDR1 SGHRS, CDR2 YFSETQ. V was cut by 5 bases and J by 7 bases, with 19 bases left in between.

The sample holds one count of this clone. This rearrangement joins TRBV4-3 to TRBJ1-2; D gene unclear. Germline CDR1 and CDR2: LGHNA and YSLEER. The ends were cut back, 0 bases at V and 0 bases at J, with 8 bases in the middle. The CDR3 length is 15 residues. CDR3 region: CASSQDLTANYGYTF. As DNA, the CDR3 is TGCGCCAGCAGCCAAGATCTAACAGCTAACTATGGCTACACCTTC.

CDR3 nucleotides: TGTGCCAGCAAGGGGGCCAGGGAACACGAGCAGTACTTC. As protein: CASKGAREHEQYF. This chain joins TRBV28 and TRBJ2-7, with TRBD1 matching 7 bases. In germline, CDR1 is MDHEN, CDR2 SYDVKM. The CDR3 runs 13 residues. J lost 5 bases, V lost 7 bases, and 8 bases had no gene match.

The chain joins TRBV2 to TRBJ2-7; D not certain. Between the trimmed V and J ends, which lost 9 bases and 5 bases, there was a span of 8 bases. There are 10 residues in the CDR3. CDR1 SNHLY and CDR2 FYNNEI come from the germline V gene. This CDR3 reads CASRWDEQYF. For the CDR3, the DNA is TGTGCCAGTCGTTGGGACGAGCAGTACTTC.

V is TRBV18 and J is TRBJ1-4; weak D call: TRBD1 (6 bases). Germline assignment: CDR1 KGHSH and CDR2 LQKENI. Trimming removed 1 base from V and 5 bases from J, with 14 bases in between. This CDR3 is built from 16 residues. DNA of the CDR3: TGTGCCAGCTCACCACGAGACAGAGGGGGGAATGAAAAACTGTTTTTT. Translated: CASSPRDRGGNEKLFF.

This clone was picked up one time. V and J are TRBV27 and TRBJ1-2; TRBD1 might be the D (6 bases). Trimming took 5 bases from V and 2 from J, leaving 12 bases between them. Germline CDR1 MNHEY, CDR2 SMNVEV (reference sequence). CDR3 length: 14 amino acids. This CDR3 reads CASSLTGRNYGYTF. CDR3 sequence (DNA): TGTGCCAGCAGTCTAACAGGGAGAAACTATGGCTACACCTTC.

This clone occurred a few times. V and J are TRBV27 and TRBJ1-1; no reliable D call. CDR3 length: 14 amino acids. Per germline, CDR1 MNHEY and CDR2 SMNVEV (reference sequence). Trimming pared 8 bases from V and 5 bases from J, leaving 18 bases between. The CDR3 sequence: CASQPGSLRTEAFF. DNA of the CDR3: TGTGCCAGCCAGCCGGGTTCTCTGCGGACTGAAGCTTTCTTT.